The following is a T cell receptor (beta chain) sequence with its context. The antigen remains undetermined. The entry originates in a study of OX40 agonist ivuxolimab in advanced cancers. Study context: Patients treated during dose escalation were battling hepatocellular carcinoma, melanoma, renal cell or head and neck cancer. Study results and caveats: The study observed clonal expansion of CD4+ and CD8+ blood T cells by week 6 at 0.1 to 3.0 mg/kg.

J lost 4 bases, V lost 3 bases, and 6 bases had no gene match. The germline gives CDR1 LGHNA, CDR2 YSLEER. The CDR3 is 15 residues long. Generated by immunoSEQ multiplex PCR, the TCRdb table keeps only in-frame clones and is missing some. This sample has about 49,000 clones, with about four fifths found just once. The sequences come from CD4+ or CD8+ T cells sorted from blood, collected in a trial of the OX40 agonist ivuxolimab. The chain uses TRBV4-3 and TRBJ1-1; TRBD1 matches 9 bases. The TCR comes from an adult with an advanced solid tumor such as melanoma, head and neck, liver or kidney cancer. The CDR3 is CASSQNRDRATEAFF. The CDR3 DNA follows: TGCGCCAGCAGCCAGAATAGGGACAGGGCCACTGAAGCTTTCTTT.